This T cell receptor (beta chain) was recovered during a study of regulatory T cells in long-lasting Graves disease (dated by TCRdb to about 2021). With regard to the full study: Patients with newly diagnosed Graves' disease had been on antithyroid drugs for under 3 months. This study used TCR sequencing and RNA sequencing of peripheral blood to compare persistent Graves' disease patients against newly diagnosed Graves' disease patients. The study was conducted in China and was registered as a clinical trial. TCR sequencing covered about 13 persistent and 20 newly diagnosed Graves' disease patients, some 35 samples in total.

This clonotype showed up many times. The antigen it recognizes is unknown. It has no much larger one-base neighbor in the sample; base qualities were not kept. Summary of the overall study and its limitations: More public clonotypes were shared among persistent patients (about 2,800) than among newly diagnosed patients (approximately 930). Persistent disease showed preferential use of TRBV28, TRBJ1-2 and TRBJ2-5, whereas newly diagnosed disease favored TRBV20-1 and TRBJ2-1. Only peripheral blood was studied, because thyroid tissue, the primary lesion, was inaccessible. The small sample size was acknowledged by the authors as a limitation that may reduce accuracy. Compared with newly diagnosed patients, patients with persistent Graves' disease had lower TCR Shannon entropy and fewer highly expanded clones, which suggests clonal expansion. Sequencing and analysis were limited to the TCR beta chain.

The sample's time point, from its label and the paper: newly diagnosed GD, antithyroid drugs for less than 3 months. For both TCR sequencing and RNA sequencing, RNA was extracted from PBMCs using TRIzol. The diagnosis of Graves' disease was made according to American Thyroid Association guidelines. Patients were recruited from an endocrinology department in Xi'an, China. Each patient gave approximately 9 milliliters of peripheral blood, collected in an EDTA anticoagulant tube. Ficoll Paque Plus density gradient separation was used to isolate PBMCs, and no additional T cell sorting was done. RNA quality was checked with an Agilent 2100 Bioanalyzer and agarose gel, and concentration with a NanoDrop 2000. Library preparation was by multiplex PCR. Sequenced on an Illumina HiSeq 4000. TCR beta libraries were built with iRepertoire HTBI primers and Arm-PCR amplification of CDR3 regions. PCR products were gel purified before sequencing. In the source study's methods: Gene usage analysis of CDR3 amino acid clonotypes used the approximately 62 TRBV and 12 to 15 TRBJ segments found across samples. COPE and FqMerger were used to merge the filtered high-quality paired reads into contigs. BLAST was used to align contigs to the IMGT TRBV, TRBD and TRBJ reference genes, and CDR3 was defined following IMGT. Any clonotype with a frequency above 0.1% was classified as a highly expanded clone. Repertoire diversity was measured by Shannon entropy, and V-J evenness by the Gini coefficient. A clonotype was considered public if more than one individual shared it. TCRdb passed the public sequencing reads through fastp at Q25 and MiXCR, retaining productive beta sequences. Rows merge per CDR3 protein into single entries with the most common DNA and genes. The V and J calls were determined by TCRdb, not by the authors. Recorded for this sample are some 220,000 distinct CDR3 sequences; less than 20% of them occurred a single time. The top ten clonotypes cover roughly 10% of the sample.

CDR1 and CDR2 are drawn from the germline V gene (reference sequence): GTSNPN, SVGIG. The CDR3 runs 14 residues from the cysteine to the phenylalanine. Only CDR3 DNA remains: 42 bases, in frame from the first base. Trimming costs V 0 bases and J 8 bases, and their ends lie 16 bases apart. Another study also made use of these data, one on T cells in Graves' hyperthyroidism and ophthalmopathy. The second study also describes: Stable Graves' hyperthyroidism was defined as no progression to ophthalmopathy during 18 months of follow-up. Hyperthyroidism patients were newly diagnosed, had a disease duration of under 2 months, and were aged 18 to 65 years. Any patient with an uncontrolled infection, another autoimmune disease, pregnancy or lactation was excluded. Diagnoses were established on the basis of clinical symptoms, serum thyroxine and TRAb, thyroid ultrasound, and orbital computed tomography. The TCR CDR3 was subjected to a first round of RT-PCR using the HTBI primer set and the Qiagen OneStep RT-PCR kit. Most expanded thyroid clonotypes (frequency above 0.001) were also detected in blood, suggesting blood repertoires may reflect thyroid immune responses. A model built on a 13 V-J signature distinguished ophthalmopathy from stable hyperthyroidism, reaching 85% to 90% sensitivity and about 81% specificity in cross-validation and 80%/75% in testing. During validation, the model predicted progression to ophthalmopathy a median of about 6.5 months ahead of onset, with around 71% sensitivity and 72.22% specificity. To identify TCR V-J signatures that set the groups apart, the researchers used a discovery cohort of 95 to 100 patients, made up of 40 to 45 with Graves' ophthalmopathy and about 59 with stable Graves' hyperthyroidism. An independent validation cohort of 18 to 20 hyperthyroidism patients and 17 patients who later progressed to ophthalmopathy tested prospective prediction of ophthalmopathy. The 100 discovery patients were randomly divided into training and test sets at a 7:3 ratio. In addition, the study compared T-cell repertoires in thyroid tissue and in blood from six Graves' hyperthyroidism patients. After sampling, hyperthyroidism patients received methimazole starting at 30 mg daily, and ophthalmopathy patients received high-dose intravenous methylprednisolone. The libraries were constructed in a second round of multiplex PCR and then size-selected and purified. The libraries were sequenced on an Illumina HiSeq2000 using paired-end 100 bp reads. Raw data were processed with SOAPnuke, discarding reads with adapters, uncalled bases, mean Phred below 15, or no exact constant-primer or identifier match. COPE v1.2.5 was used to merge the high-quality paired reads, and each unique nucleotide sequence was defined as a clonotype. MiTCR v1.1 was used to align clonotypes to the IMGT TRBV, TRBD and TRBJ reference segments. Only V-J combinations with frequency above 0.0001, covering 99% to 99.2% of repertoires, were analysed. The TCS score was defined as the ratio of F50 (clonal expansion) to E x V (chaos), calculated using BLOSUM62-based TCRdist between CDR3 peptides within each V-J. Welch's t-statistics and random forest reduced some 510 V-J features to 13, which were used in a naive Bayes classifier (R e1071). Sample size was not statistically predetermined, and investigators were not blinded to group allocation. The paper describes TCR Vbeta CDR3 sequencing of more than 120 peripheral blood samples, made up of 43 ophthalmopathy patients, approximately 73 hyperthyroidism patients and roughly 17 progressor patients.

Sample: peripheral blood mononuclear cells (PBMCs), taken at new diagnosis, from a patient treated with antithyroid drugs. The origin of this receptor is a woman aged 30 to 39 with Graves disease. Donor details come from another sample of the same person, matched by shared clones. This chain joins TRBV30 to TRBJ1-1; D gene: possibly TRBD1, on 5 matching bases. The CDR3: CAWSVQGHTNEAFF. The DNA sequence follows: TGTGCCTGGAGTGTTCAGGGCCATACAAACGAAGCTTTCTTT.